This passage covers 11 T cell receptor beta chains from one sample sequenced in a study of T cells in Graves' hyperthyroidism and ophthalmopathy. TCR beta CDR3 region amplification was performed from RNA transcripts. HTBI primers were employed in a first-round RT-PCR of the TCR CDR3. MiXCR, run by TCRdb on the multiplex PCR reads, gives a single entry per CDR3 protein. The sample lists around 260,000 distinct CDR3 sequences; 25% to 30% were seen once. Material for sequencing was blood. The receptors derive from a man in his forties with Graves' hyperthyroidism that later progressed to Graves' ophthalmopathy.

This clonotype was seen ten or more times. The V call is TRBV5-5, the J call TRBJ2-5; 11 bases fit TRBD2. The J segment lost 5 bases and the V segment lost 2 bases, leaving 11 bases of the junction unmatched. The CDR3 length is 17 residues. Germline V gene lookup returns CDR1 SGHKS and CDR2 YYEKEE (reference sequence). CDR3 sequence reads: CASSLGTSGARGETQYF. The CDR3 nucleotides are TGTGCCAGCAGCTTAGGGACTAGCGGAGCAAGGGGTGAGACCCAGTACTTC.

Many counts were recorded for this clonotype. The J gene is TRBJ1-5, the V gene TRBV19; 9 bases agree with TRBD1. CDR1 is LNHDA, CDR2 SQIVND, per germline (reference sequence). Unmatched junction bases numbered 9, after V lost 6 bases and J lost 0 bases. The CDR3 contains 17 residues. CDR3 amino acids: CASRRRTGDHSNQPQHF. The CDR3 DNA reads TGTGCCAGTAGAAGAAGGACAGGGGACCATAGCAATCAGCCCCAGCATTTT.

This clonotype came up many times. CDR3 protein: CATSTEKALGGQPQHF. The CDR3 coding sequence is TGTGCCACCAGCACGGAGAAAGCTTTAGGGGGTCAGCCCCAGCATTTT. The chain has TRBV15 and TRBJ1-5; TRBD1 might be the D (6 bases). Per germline, CDR1 LNHNV and CDR2 YYDKDF (reference sequence). Trimming took off 4 bases at V and 6 bases at J, with 19 bases between the two ends. This CDR3 contains 16 residues.

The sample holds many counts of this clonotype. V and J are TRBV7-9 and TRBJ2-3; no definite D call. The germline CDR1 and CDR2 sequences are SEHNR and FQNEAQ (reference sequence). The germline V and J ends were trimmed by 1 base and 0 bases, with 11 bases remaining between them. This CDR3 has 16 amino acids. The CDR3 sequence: CASSLGMAASTDTQYF. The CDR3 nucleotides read TGTGCCAGCAGCTTAGGAATGGCAGCAAGCACAGATACGCAGTATTTT.

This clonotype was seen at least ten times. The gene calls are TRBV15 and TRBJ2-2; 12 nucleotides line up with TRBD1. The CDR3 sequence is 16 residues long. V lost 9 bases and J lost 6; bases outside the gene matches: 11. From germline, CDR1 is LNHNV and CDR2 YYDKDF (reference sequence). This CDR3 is CATKGQGASSAGELFF. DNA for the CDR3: TGTGCCACTAAGGGACAGGGGGCGTCTTCGGCCGGGGAGCTGTTTTTT.

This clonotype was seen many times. The CDR3 coding sequence is TGTGCCAGCAGCTCAGCAGGGGGCCCCGGGGAGCTGTTTTTT. It encodes CASSSAGGPGELFF. The chain links TRBV7-3 to TRBJ2-2; 8 bases line up with TRBD1. The germline V gene has CDR1 SGHTA and CDR2 FQGTGA. The CDR3 consists of 14 residues. Trimming removed 4 bases from V and 6 bases from J; junction bases left unmatched: 4.

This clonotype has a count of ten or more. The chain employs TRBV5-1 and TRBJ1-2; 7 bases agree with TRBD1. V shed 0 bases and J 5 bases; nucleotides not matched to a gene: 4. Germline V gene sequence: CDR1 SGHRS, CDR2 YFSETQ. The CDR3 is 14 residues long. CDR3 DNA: TGCGCCAGCAGCTTGGACAGGGGTTGGTATGGCTACACCTTC. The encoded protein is CASSLDRGWYGYTF.

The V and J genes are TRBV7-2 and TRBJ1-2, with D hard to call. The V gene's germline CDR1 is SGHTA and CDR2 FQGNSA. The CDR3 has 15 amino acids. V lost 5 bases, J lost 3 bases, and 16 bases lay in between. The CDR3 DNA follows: TGTGCCAGCAGCCTAGGCCCCCGTCTGGACTATGGCTACACCTTC. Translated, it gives CASSLGPRLDYGYTF.

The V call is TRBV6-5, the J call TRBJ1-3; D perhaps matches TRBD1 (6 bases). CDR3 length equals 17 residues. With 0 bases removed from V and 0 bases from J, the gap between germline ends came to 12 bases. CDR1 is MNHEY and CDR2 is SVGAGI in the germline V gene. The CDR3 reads CASSYSGTTNSGNTIYF. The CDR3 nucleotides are TGTGCCAGCAGTTACTCCGGGACAACGAACTCTGGAAACACCATATATTTT.

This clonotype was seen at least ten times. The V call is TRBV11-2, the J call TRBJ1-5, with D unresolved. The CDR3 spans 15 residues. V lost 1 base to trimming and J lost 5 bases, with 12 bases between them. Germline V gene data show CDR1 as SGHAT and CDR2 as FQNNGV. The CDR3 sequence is CASSLGSQMYQPQHF. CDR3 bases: TGTGCCAGCAGCTTAGGTTCGCAGATGTATCAGCCCCAGCATTTT.

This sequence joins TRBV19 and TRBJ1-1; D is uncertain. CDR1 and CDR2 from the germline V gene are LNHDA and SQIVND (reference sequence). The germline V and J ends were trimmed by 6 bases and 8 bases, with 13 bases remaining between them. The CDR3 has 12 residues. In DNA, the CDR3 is TGTGCCAGTAGCCCCTCGGCAGCCGAAGCTTTCTTT. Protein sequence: CASSPSAAEAFF.